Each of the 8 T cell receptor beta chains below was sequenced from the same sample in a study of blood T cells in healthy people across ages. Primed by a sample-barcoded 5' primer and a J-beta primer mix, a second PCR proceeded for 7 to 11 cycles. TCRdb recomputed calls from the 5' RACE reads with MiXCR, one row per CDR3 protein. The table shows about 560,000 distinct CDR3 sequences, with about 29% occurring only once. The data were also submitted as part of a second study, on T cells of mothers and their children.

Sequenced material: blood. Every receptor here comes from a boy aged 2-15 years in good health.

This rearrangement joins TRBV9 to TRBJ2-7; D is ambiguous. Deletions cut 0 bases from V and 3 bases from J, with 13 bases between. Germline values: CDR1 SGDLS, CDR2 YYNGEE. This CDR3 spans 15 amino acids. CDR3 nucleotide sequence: TGTGCCAGCAGCGTAGATGGAAGGCCGAACTACGAGCAGTACTTC. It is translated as CASSVDGRPNYEQYF.

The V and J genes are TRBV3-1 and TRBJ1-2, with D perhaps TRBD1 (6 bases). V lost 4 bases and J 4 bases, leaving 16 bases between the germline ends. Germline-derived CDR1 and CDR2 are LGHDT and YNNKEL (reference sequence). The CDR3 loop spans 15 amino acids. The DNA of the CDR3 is TGTGCCAGCAGCCTACGTTGGACAGCCAGCTATGGCTACACCTTC. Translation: CASSLRWTASYGYTF.

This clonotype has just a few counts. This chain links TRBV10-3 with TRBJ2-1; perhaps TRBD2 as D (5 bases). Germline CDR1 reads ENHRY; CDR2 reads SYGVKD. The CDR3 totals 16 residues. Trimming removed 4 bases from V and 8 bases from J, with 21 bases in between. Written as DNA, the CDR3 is TGTGCCATCAGTGCAATCCTCGGACTGGCTCCCGATGAGCAGTTCTTC. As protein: CAISAILGLAPDEQFF.

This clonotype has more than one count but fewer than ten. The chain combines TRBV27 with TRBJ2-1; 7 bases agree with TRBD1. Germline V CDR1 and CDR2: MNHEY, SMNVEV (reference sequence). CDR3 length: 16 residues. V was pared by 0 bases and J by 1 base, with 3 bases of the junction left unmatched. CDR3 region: CASSLSGQLSYNEQFF. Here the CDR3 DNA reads TGTGCCAGCAGTTTATCGGGACAGCTGTCCTACAATGAGCAGTTCTTC.

CDR3 DNA: TGTGCCAGCAGCTCCGGGACTAGCACGAACATTCAGTACTTC. Residues: CASSSGTSTNIQYF. This sequence joins TRBV5-5 and TRBJ2-4, with 9 bases that match TRBD2. Germline V gene sequence: CDR1 SGHKS, CDR2 YYEKEE (reference sequence). The CDR3 length is 14 residues. V was clipped by 3 bases and J by 7 bases; unmatched bases: 5.

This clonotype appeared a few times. This chain's CDR3 is CASSSSNSYEQYF. CDR3 sequence (DNA): TGTGCCAGCAGCTCGTCAAACTCCTACGAGCAGTACTTC. The chain recombines TRBV3-1 with TRBJ2-5; D is unclear. The assigned J gene may be wrong: the sequence end matches TRBJ2-7 better. The CDR3 is made up of 13 amino acids. Germline CDR1 reads LGHDT; CDR2 reads YNNKEL (reference sequence).

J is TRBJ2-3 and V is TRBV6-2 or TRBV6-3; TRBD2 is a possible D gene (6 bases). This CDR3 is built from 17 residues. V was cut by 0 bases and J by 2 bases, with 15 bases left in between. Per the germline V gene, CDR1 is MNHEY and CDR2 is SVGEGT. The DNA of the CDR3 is TGTGCCAGCAGTTACTCCCGCCCGGCGGGACTCACAGATACGCAGTATTTT. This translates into CASSYSRPAGLTDTQYF.

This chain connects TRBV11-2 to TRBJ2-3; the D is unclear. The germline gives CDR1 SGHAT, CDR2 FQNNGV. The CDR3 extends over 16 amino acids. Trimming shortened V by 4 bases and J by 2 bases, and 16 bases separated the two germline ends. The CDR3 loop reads CASSSLSSLYTDTQYF. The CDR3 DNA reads TGTGCCAGCAGCTCCCTATCCTCACTGTACACAGATACGCAGTATTTT.